Described below is a single TCR beta chain sequence and its context. The antigen is unknown. The V gene end was trimmed by 5 bases and the J gene end by 5 bases; junction bases not matched to a gene: 8. The CDR3 consists of 15 residues. From germline, CDR1 is MNHNY and CDR2 SVGAGI (reference sequence). The data originate from a study of OX40 agonist ivuxolimab in advanced cancers. Notes on the study in general: Clonal expansion was among the lowest in partial responders at 0.1-3.0 mg/kg, especially CD8+.

Produced via immunoSEQ multiplex PCR; TCRdb's table is partial and in-frame only. The table records tens of thousands of clones, around 85% of them present only once. The material was CD4+ or CD8+ T cells sorted from blood, obtained in a trial of the OX40 agonist ivuxolimab. The chain joins TRBV6-6 to TRBJ2-1; 8 bases map to TRBD1. The TCR sequence derives from an adult with an advanced solid tumor such as melanoma, head and neck, liver or kidney cancer. In nucleotides, the CDR3 is TGTGCCAGCAGTACCCAGGGGGCGCGGGACAATGAGCAGTTCTTC. It is translated as CASSTQGARDNEQFF.